This T cell receptor beta chain came from a study of blood T cell repertoires in COVID-19 (dated by TCRdb to about 2020). For context, the study as a whole: The collaborator samples originated in the United States, Italy and Spain and spanned the acute and convalescent phases of COVID-19. The prospective study material was composed of cDNA or gDNA derived from T cells, B-cell-depleted T cells, or PBMCs. The dataset comprised deeply sampled blood TCRbeta repertoires from subjects exposed to, actively infected with, or recovered from COVID-19. A freely available public database, intended as a resource for researchers studying the immune response to SARS-CoV-2, is where the repertoires were released. The samples were drawn from two sources: the first 160 participants of the ongoing ImmuneRACE study, and 1,000 to 1,500 subjects contributed by 6 global collaborators. Nearly every sample came with metadata listing a de-identified subject ID, COVID-19 status, age in years and sex. Where available, HLA class I and class II types were obtained from metadata supplied by the sample provider rather than from assay-based typing.

Participants in the prospective study were enrolled through a virtual design, were aged roughly 18 to 100 years, and lived in 24 United States geographic areas. In the prospective study, cohorts were assigned on the basis of participant-reported clinical history obtained from a screening survey and a study questionnaire. Each participant in the prospective study had whole blood, serum and a nasopharyngeal or oropharyngeal swab collected by mobile phlebotomists. Additional blood draws and questionnaires over an approximately 2-month period could optionally be provided by prospective study participants. Before DNA extraction, blood samples from the prospective study were shipped at room temperature or frozen. The sample holds one count of this clone. The specificity of this receptor is unknown. No clone much larger than this one lies a single base away; base qualities are absent. Beyond this particular receptor, the publication reports: The quantity of clinical and demographic metadata differed by source and by participant and was supplied without curation.

TCRbeta CDR3 regions were amplified from genomic DNA by means of the immunoSEQ Assay, a bias-controlled multiplex PCR. On the study's bioinformatics: The number of nucleated cells in each sample was estimated by amplification of reference gene primers within the assay. To quantify the absolute abundance of each unique TCRbeta CDR3 rearrangement, sequence reads were collapsed and filtered. Productive Simpson clonality was computed per sample as the square root of Simpson's diversity index over productive rearrangements. As stored in TCRdb, this immuneACCESS dataset retains in-frame rearrangements with V and J assigned. A fraction of the clones does not appear; measured against another copy, unresolved V genes explain less than half of the discrepancy, and the remainder lacks a known reason. The V and J calls and clone size come from that table; D and trimming were worked out from the DNA. The table for this sample lists a few hundred thousand clones; approximately 86% of them were counted only once. The leading ten clones occupy about 4.2% of the sample.

CDR1 SGHRS and CDR2 YFSETQ are derived from the germline V gene. Trimmed from V: 4 bases; trimmed from J: 3 bases; junction bases lacking a gene match: 6. The cysteine opens and the phenylalanine closes a CDR3 of 14 amino acids. Only the CDR3 portion is preserved as DNA: 42 bases, with reading frame beginning at the first base. Recombination linked TRBV5-1 to TRBJ1-1; TRBD1 fits 7 bases in the junction. The sequencing sample was made of PBMCs or T cells enriched from blood (not recorded which). This TCR came from a woman in her thirties or forties with acute COVID-19. The DNA sequence follows: TGCGCCAGCAGCCCCACGACAGGGTACACTGAAGCTTTCTTT. This sequence encodes CASSPTTGYTEAFF.